One sample yielded the 17 T cell receptor beta chains listed below, sequenced in a study of T cell repertoires in cytomegalovirus infection. For these receptors, no antigen is known. Using its own MiXCR run on the reads, TCRdb lists one record per CDR3 protein. The sample holds some 920,000 distinct CDR3 sequences, 30% to 40% seen once. The sample in question was cultured CD8+ T cells from PBMCs, obtained from culture after CMV antigen stimulation. All receptors come from a human donor in good health (CMV status not recorded). Some clones in this sample may be carry-over from other donors' samples.

In the case of this clonotype: The junction departs from germline at one end; a sequencing error may be responsible. This chain links TRBV9 with TRBJ1-2, with a tentative D call TRBD1 (5 bases). This CDR3 is built from 16 residues. Germline V gene data show CDR1 as SGDLS and CDR2 as YYNGEE. The CDR3, as DNA: TGTGCCAACAGCACGAGTTATCCAGGGAGTTCCTATGGCTACACCTTC. Protein product: CANSTSYPGSSYGYTF.

The chain uses TRBV7-9 and TRBJ2-3; D might be TRBD1 (5 bases). V was trimmed by 0 bases and J by 5 bases, leaving 12 bases between them. The germline CDR1 and CDR2 sequences are SEHNR and FQNEAQ (reference sequence). CDR3 length: 15 residues. The CDR3 is CASSLAGRERDTQYF. In nucleotides, the CDR3 is TGTGCCAGCAGCTTAGCGGGCAGGGAAAGAGATACGCAGTATTTT.

In its sample, this clonotype was seen a few times. The chain recombines TRBV7-6 with TRBJ2-5; D is perhaps TRBD1 or TRBD2 (6 bases each). The CDR3 is 15 residues long. In germline, CDR1 is SGHVS, CDR2 FNYEAQ. Between the trimmed V and J ends, which lost 5 bases and 5 bases, there was a span of 18 bases. The CDR3 here is CASSNPPGAFETQYF. The CDR3 DNA follows: TGTGCCAGCAGCAACCCCCCGGGGGCCTTCGAGACCCAGTACTTC.

This clonotype was seen many times. This chain uses TRBV7-2 with TRBJ1-5, with TRBD1 identical over 7 bases. Germline values: CDR1 SGHTA, CDR2 FQGNSA. The CDR3 has 16 residues. The V and J ends lost 1 base and 2 bases, in that order; junction bases with no gene match: 5. For the CDR3, the DNA is TGTGCCAGCAGCTTAGACAGGGGCGGGGGCAATCAGCCCCAGCATTTT. The encoded protein is CASSLDRGGGNQPQHF.

On this clonotype itself: The junction does not match germline at one end; this may be a read error. J is TRBJ2-1 and V is TRBV27; perhaps TRBD2 as D (6 bases). From germline, CDR1 is MNHEY and CDR2 SMNVEV (reference sequence). The CDR3 consists of 12 residues. CDR3 DNA sequence: TGTGCCAACAGTCCGGAGGGTAATGAGCAGTTCTTC. It encodes CANSPEGNEQFF.

V usage is TRBV10-1 and J usage is TRBJ2-6; the D gene is possibly TRBD1 (6 bases). Germline CDR1 WNHNN, CDR2 SYGVQD (reference sequence). Trimming left V 1 base short and J 2 bases short, with 6 bases between. CDR3 size: 15 residues. The CDR3: CASSEWGPGANVLTF. The CDR3 DNA reads TGCGCCAGCAGTGAGTGGGGGCCTGGGGCCAACGTCCTGACTTTC.

The rearrangement uses TRBV7-2 and TRBJ2-1, with TRBD2 identical over 9 bases. CDR1 is SGHTA, CDR2 FQGNSA, per germline. The CDR3 consists of 14 residues. Trimming at V came to 10 bases and at J to 4 bases, leaving 8 bases not matched to a gene. The DNA of the CDR3 is TGTGCCACCGTAGCTAGCGGGGAGTACAATGAGCAGTTCTTC. Translated, it gives CATVASGEYNEQFF.

Many counts were recorded for this clonotype. The V call is TRBV7-2, the J call TRBJ1-2, with unresolved D. CDR1 and CDR2 (germline): SGHTA, FQGNSA. Trimming removed 5 bases from V and 4 bases from J, with 20 bases in between. The CDR3 totals 16 residues. In DNA form, the CDR3 reads TGTGCCAGCAGCCTGGGTAGGACGGGCCGGATCTATGGCTACACCTTC. Translation: CASSLGRTGRIYGYTF.

This clonotype was seen more than once but under ten times. The V call is TRBV5-4, the J call TRBJ2-4; tentatively, D is TRBD1 (5 bases). Trimming left V 5 bases short and J 3 bases short, with 12 bases between. The CDR3 contains 14 residues. The germline V gene has CDR1 SGHNT and CDR2 YYREEE (reference sequence). The CDR3 reads CASSSGLGKNIQYF. The DNA for the CDR3 is TGTGCCAGCAGTTCAGGGCTCGGCAAAAACATTCAGTACTTC.

The V gene is TRBV19, the J gene TRBJ2-3; D perhaps matches TRBD2 (5 bases). Germline assignment: CDR1 LNHDA and CDR2 SQIVND (reference sequence). This CDR3 is 14 amino acids long. Trimming left V 8 bases short and J 3 bases short, with 15 bases between. Here the CDR3 DNA reads TGTGCCAGTTTGACCCACAGCGGTACAGATACGCAGTATTTT. As protein: CASLTHSGTDTQYF.

This clonotype was seen once. The chain has TRBV27 and TRBJ2-2; D call uncertain. Germline assignment: CDR1 MNHEY and CDR2 SMNVEV (reference sequence). This CDR3 has 13 amino acids. CDR3 DNA: TGTGCTGTCGGAGAACTCCCGCCCGGGGAGCTGTTTTTT. Protein sequence: CAVGELPPGELFF.

This clonotype was counted a few times. The rearrangement links TRBV7-9 to TRBJ2-1; TRBD1 agrees at 7 bases. V lost 4 bases and J lost 0; bases outside the gene matches: 21. This CDR3 comprises 21 residues. CDR1 and CDR2 (germline): SEHNR, FQNEAQ (reference sequence). CDR3 loop: CASSSERQGPLIPSSYNEQFF. Written as DNA, the CDR3 is TGTGCCAGCAGCTCCGAAAGACAGGGTCCTCTTATCCCTAGCTCCTACAATGAGCAGTTCTTC.

J is TRBJ2-1 and V is TRBV6-1; 8 nucleotides agree with TRBD2. The CDR3 has 16 residues. Looked up from germline, CDR1 is MNHNS and CDR2 is SASEGT. V lost 5 bases and J lost 6; bases outside the gene matches: 12. The CDR3 sequence is CASSFFLSGGGNEQFF. The CDR3 nucleotides read TGTGCCAGCAGTTTTTTTCTTTCGGGGGGGGGCAATGAGCAGTTCTTC.

This chain connects TRBV5-6 to TRBJ2-1; D is uncertain. The CDR3 is 16 amino acids. Germline CDR1 is SGHDT and CDR2 is YYEEEE. Trimming took off 4 bases at V and 3 bases at J, with 17 bases between the two ends. CDR3 bases: TGTGCCAGCAGCCCCTCGAGGCTAGGCGTCTACAATGAGCAGTTCTTC. This translates into CASSPSRLGVYNEQFF.

This clonotype occurred many times. The rearrangement uses TRBV7-3 and TRBJ2-1; D may be TRBD2 (6 bases). The CDR3 covers 16 residues. Germline V gene sequence: CDR1 SGHTA, CDR2 FQGTGA. With 1 base removed from V and 0 bases from J, the gap between germline ends came to 10 bases. CDR3 DNA sequence: TGTGCCAGCAGCTTAATGGCGACTAGCTCCTACAATGAGCAGTTCTTC. This sequence encodes CASSLMATSSYNEQFF.

This clonotype was picked up a small number of times. The J gene is TRBJ2-5, the V gene TRBV7-3; TRBD2 matches 10 bases. J lost 5 bases, V lost 5 bases, and 8 bases had no gene match. CDR1 and CDR2 from the germline V gene are SGHTA and FQGTGA. The CDR3 is 15 amino acids. The CDR3 region has the DNA TGTGCCAGCAGCCCGAGCGGGGGGGCTTTGGAGACCCAGTACTTC. Its translation: CASSPSGGALETQYF.

This chain links TRBV7-9 with TRBJ2-1; D not certain. Germline CDR1 and CDR2: SEHNR and FQNEAQ (reference sequence). V was trimmed by 5 bases and J by 7 bases, leaving 6 bases between them. This CDR3 contains 11 residues. CDR3 in DNA: TGTGCCAGCAGCATGGGGAATGAGCAGTTCTTC. Its protein product is CASSMGNEQFF.